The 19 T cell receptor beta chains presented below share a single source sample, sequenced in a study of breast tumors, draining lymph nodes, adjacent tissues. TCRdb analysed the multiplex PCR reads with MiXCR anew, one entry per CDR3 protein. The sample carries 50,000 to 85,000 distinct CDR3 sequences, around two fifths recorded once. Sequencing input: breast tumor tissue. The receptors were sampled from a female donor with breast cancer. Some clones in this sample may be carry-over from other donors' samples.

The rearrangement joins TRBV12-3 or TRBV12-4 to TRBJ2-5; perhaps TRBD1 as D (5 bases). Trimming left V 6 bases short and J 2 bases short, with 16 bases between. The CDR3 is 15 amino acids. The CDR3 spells CASSPDGRGQETQYF. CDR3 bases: TGTGCCAGCAGCCCAGATGGTAGGGGTCAAGAGACCCAGTACTTC.

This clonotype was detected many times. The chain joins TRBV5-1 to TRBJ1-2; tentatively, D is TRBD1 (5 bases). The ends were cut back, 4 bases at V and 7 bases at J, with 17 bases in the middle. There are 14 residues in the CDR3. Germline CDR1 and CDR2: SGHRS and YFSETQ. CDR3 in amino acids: CASSRLGGGGGYTF. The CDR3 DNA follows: TGCGCCAGCAGCCGCCTTGGGGGGGGTGGTGGCTACACCTTC.

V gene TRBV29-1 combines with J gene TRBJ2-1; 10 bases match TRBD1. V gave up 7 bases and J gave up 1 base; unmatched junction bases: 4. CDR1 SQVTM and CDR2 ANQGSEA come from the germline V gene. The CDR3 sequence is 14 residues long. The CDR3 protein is CSAGQGGSYNEQFF. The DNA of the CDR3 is TGCAGCGCCGGACAGGGGGGGTCCTACAATGAGCAGTTCTTC.

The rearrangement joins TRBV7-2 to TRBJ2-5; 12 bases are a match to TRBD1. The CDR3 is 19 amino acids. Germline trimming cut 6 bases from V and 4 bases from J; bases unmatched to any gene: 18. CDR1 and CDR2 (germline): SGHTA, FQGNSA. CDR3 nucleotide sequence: TGTGCCAGCAGTAAAACCCCCAGCGGGGGACAGGGGGCTGGAGAGACCCAGTACTTC. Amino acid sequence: CASSKTPSGGQGAGETQYF.

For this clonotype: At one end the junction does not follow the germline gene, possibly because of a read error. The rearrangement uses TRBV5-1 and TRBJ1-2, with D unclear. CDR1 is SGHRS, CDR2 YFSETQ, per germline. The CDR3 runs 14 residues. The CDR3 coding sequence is TGCGCCAGCAGCCGGACCGACGGTAACTATGGCTGCACCTTC. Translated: CASSRTDGNYGCTF.

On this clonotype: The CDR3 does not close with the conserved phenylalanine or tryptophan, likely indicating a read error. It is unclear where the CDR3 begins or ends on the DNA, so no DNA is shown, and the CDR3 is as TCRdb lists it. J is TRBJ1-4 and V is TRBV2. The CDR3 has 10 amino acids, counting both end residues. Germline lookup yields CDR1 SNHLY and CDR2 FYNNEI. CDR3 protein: CASYTKRSFY.

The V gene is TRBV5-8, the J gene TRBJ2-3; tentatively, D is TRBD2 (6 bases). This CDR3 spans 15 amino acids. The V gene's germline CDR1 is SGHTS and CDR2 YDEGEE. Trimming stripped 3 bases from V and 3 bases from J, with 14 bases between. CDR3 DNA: TGTGCCAGCAGCTCCTCGGGACGGGGGACAGATACGCAGTATTTT. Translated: CASSSSGRGTDTQYF.

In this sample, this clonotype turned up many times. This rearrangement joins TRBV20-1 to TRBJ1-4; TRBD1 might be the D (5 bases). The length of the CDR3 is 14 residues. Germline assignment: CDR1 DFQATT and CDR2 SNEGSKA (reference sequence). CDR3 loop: CRDKAGLIACELFF. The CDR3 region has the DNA TGCAGGGACAAGGCAGGGTTAATAGCTTGTGAACTGTTTTTT.

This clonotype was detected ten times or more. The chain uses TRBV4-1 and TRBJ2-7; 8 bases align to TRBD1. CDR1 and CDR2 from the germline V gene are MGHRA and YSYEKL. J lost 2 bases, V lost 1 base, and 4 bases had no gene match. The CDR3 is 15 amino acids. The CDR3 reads CASSQGQGQTYEQYF. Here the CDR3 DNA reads TGCGCCAGCAGCCAAGGACAGGGGCAGACCTACGAGCAGTACTTC.

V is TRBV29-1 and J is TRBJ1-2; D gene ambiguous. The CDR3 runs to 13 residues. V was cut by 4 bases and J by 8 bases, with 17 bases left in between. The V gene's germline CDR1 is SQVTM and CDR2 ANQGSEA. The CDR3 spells CSVGPVSVGGYTF. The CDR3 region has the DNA TGCAGCGTTGGTCCAGTGTCTGTAGGGGGCTACACCTTC.

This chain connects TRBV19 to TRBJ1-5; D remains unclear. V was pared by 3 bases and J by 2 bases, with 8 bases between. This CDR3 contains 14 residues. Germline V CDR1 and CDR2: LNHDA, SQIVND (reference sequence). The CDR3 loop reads CASSIPRGNQPQHF. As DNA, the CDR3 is TGTGCCAGTAGTATTCCCCGGGGCAATCAGCCCCAGCATTTT.

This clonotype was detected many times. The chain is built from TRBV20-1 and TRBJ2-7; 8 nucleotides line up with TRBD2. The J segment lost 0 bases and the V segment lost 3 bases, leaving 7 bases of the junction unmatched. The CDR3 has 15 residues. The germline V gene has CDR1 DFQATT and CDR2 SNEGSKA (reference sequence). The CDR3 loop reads CSASGGGGYSYEQYF. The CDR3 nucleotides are TGCAGTGCTAGCGGGGGGGGCGGGTACTCCTACGAGCAGTACTTC.

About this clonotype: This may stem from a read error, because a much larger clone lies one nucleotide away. Here the CDR3 reads CASSFGSGGQYEQYF. The CDR3 coding sequence is TGTGCCAGCAGTTTTGGGAGCGGGGGGCAATACGAGCAGTACTTC. J is TRBJ2-7 and V is TRBV28; 9 bases line up with TRBD2. The CDR3 has 15 amino acids. V was clipped by 3 bases and J by 4 bases; unmatched bases: 7. Per germline, CDR1 MDHEN and CDR2 SYDVKM. Looking up the rest from reference TRBV28 and TRBJ2-7 gives the full variable domain: DVKVTQSSRYLVKRTGEKVFLECVQDMDHENMFWYRQDPGLGLRLIYFSYDVKMKEKGDIPEGYSVSREKKERFSLILESASTNQTSMYLCASSFGSGGQYEQYFGPGTRLTVT.

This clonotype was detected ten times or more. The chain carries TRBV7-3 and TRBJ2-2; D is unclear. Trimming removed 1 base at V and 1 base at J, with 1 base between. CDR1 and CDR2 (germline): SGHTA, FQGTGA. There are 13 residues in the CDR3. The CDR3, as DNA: TGTGCCAGCAGCTTAATGAACACCGGGGAGCTGTTTTTT. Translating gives CASSLMNTGELFF.

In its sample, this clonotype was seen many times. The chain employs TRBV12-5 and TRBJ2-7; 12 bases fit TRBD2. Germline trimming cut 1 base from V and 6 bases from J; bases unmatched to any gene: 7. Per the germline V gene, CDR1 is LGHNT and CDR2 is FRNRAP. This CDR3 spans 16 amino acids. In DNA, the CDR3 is TGTGCTAGTGGTTTGGCTCCCGGGACTAGCGGGTCCGAGCAGTACTTC. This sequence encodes CASGLAPGTSGSEQYF.

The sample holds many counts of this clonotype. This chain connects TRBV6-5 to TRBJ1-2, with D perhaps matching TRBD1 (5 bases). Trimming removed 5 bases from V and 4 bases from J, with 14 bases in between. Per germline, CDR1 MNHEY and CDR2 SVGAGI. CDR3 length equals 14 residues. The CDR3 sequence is CASSQLGRGYGYTF. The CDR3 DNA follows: TGTGCCAGCAGTCAATTGGGGCGCGGCTATGGCTACACCTTC.

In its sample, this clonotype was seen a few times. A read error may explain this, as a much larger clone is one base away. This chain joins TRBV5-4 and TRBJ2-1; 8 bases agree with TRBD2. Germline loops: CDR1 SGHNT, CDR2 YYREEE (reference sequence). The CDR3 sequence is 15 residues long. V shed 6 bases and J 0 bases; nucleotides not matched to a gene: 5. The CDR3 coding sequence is TGTGCCAGCACCCGCGGGGGGACCTCCTACAATGAGCAGTTCTTC. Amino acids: CASTRGGTSYNEQFF.

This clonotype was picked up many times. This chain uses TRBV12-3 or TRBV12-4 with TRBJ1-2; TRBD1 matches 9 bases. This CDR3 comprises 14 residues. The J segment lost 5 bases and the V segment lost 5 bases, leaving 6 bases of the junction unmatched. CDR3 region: CASSPYDRGYGYTF. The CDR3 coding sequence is TGTGCCAGCAGTCCGTATGACAGGGGGTATGGCTACACCTTC.

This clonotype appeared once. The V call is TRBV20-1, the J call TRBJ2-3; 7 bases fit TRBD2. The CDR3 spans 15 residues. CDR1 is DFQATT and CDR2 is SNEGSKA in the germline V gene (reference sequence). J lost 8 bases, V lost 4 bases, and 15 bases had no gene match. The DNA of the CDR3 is TGCAGTGCTACCCCACCCGGGACTACCATAGTTACGCAGTATTTT. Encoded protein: CSATPPGTTIVTQYF.